These 25 T cell receptor beta chains were all obtained from the same sample, sequenced in a study of blood T cell repertoires in COVID-19. Profiled with immunoSEQ multiplex PCR; TCRdb holds only in-frame clones, not every one. Of more than 55,000 clones listed, 65% to 85% were seen once; the top ten hold 2.5% to 3.5%. Sequencing input: peripheral blood. These receptors came from a man aged 55-75 years with acute or convalescent COVID-19.

The rearrangement joins TRBV2 to TRBJ1-1; no clear D gene. V gave up 2 bases and J gave up 8 bases, with 6 bases separating them. The CDR3 is 11 residues long. CDR1 is SNHLY and CDR2 is FYNNEI in the germline V gene. This CDR3 is CASSERREAFF. The DNA of the CDR3 is TGTGCCAGCAGTGAAAGGAGGGAAGCTTTCTTT.

This chain's CDR3 is CASSKQQGAGANVLTF. CDR3 nucleotide sequence: TGTGCCAGCAGTAAACAACAGGGCGCTGGGGCCAACGTCCTGACTTTC. This sequence joins TRBV2 and TRBJ2-6; possibly TRBD1 for D (6 bases). The CDR3 spans 16 residues. Germline V CDR1 and CDR2: SNHLY, FYNNEI. V was pared by 5 bases and J by 2 bases, with 13 bases between. The full variable domain, with the rest looked up from reference TRBV2 and TRBJ2-6, is EPEVTQTPSHQVTQMGQEVILRCVPISNHLYFYWYRQILGQKVEFLVSFYNNEISEKSEIFDDQFSVERPDGSNFTLKIRSTKLEDSAMYFCASSKQQGAGANVLTFGAGSRLTVL.

The V call is TRBV20-1, the J call TRBJ1-2; D is unresolved. CDR3 size: 12 residues. V dropped 3 bases and J dropped 3 bases, with 8 bases sitting between them. CDR1 DFQATT and CDR2 SNEGSKA come from the germline V gene (reference sequence). CDR3 loop: CSASGQDYGYTF. In DNA form, the CDR3 reads TGCAGTGCTAGTGGGCAGGACTATGGCTACACCTTC.

The chain joins TRBV7-8 to TRBJ2-7; D gene ambiguous. This CDR3 region has 15 residues. Germline values: CDR1 SGHVS, CDR2 FQNEAQ. V shed 0 bases and J shed 0 bases, with 9 bases lying between them. In nucleotides, the CDR3 is TGTGCCAGCAGCTTAGCAGAACTAAGCTCCTACGAGCAGTACTTC. Its translation: CASSLAELSSYEQYF.

The V call is TRBV11-3, the J call TRBJ2-1, with TRBD2 matching 7 bases. CDR1 and CDR2 (germline): SGHNT, YENEEA. This CDR3 comprises 15 residues. J lost 5 bases, V lost 0 bases, and 4 bases had no gene match. CDR3 nucleotides: TGTGCCAGCAGCTTAGAGTCTAGCGGTCACAATGAGCAGTTCTTC. It encodes CASSLESSGHNEQFF.

The rearrangement links TRBV30 to TRBJ1-5; D not resolved. Trimming took off 5 bases at V and 4 bases at J, with 12 bases between the two ends. This CDR3 spans 13 amino acids. The germline V gene has CDR1 GTSNPN and CDR2 SVGIG (reference sequence). CDR3 coding DNA: TGTGCCTGGGCCGGGAAATCAAATCAGCCCCAGCATTTT. Its translation: CAWAGKSNQPQHF.

This clone showed up just a few times. The J gene is TRBJ2-1, the V gene TRBV24-1; 7 bases agree with TRBD2. Germline CDR1 is KGHDR and CDR2 is SFDVKD. Germline trimming cut 3 bases from V and 7 bases from J; bases unmatched to any gene: 5. This CDR3 comprises 14 residues. The CDR3 sequence is CATSDAAGVNEQFF. CDR3 sequence (DNA): TGTGCCACCAGTGATGCCGCGGGGGTAAATGAGCAGTTCTTC.

This clone was seen only a few times. The chain recombines TRBV29-1 with TRBJ1-2; 8 nucleotides agree with TRBD1. The CDR3 consists of 13 residues. The ends lost 7 bases at V and 8 bases at J; junction bases unmatched: 12. Germline V gene sequence: CDR1 SQVTM, CDR2 ANQGSEA. CDR3 residues: CSAYGGQGAGYTF. The CDR3 coding sequence is TGCAGCGCCTATGGGGGGCAGGGGGCCGGCTACACCTTC.

This clone was picked up a small number of times. The chain joins TRBV4-1 to TRBJ1-3, with unresolved D. Between the trimmed V and J ends, which lost 6 bases and 4 bases, there was a span of 16 bases. This CDR3 region has 15 residues. Germline CDR1 MGHRA, CDR2 YSYEKL. The CDR3 sequence is CASRASIFTGNTIYF. Written as DNA, the CDR3 is TGCGCCAGCAGAGCGTCCATATTTACCGGAAACACCATATATTTT.

The chain employs TRBV18 and TRBJ1-2; 8 nucleotides align to TRBD1. Germline V gene lookup returns CDR1 KGHSH and CDR2 LQKENI. Losses at the gene ends were 2 bases for V and 3 bases for J; bases not matched to a gene: 5. CDR3 length: 15 residues. This CDR3 reads CASSPVGGQDYGYTF. CDR3 sequence (DNA): TGTGCCAGCTCACCAGTAGGGGGACAGGACTATGGCTACACCTTC.

This clone was counted a few times. The J gene is TRBJ1-5, the V gene TRBV12-3 or TRBV12-4, with TRBD1 matching over 8 bases. The V gene end was trimmed by 8 bases and the J gene end by 3 bases; junction bases not matched to a gene: 3. The CDR3 spans 13 residues. Written as DNA, the CDR3 is TGTGCCAGCCGGACAGGGAACAATCAGCCCCAGCATTTT. This sequence encodes CASRTGNNQPQHF.

The chain uses TRBV10-3 and TRBJ1-6, with D possibly TRBD1 on 5 matching bases. Trimming stripped 4 bases from V and 5 bases from J, with 9 bases between. This CDR3 has 14 amino acids. CDR1 and CDR2 (germline): ENHRY, SYGVKD. The CDR3 nucleotides are TGTGCCATCAGTGGGGGCGCGGATAATTCACCCCTCCACTTT. Translated: CAISGGADNSPLHF.

This chain links TRBV7-2 with TRBJ2-7; 11 bases align to TRBD1. The germline V gene encodes CDR1 SGHTA and CDR2 FQGNSA. The CDR3 sequence is 15 residues long. With V trimmed by 5 bases and J by 4 bases, 7 bases remained unmatched. The CDR3: CASSITGTGGYEQYF. CDR3 DNA: TGTGCCAGCAGCATAACCGGGACAGGGGGGTACGAGCAGTACTTC. Full variable domain (missing parts from reference TRBV7-2 and TRBJ2-7): GAGVSQSPSNKVTEKGKDVELRCDPISGHTALYWYRQSLGQGLEFLIYFQGNSAPDKSGLPSDRFSAERTGGSVSTLTIQRTQQEDSAVYLCASSITGTGGYEQYFGPGTRLTVT.

The V call is TRBV2, the J call TRBJ1-4; D not resolved. V lost 5 bases, J lost 8 bases, and 18 bases lay in between. The germline CDR1 and CDR2 sequences are SNHLY and FYNNEI. The CDR3 has 15 amino acids. The CDR3 region is CASSPRDVSNEKLFF. In DNA, the CDR3 is TGTGCCAGCAGTCCCCGGGATGTCTCGAACGAAAAACTGTTTTTT.

The chain recombines TRBV30 with TRBJ1-2; D perhaps matches TRBD1 (6 bases). This CDR3 has 13 amino acids. The germline gives CDR1 GTSNPN, CDR2 SVGIG (reference sequence). Trimming pared 2 bases from V and 4 bases from J, leaving 11 bases between. The CDR3 bases are TGTGCCTGGAGTCCGGACAGTTTCTATGGCTACACCTTC. Protein product: CAWSPDSFYGYTF.

This clone was observed a single time. Other nucleotide sequences in the sample specify the same CDR3. V is TRBV12-3 or TRBV12-4 and J is TRBJ2-5; possible D gene TRBD1, 5 bases. CDR3 length: 13 amino acids. V gave up 2 bases and J gave up 5 bases, with 9 bases separating them. Here the CDR3 DNA reads TGTGCCAGCAGTTTATGGGGCCGGGAGACCCAGTACTTC. Translation gives CASSLWGRETQYF.

The genes are TRBV19 and TRBJ1-4; TRBD1 matches at 10 bases. The trim removed 3 bases at V and 8 bases at J, leaving 6 bases unmatched. This CDR3 spans 15 amino acids. Germline V gives CDR1 LNHDA, CDR2 SQIVND (reference sequence). The CDR3 nucleotides read TGTGCCAGTAGTATCGGAGGGGACAGGGGAGAAAAACTGTTTTTT. It specifies CASSIGGDRGEKLFF.

The chain uses TRBV10-3 and TRBJ1-1; the D is unclear. Germline V lookup: CDR1 ENHRY, CDR2 SYGVKD. CDR3 length: 12 amino acids. Deletions cut 2 bases from V and 10 bases from J, with 11 bases between. This CDR3 is CAISENTVVAFF. The CDR3, as DNA: TGTGCCATCAGTGAGAATACAGTTGTAGCTTTCTTT.

The chain couples TRBV7-3 to TRBJ2-7; TRBD1 agrees at 11 bases. This CDR3 region has 18 residues. Germline values: CDR1 SGHTA, CDR2 FQGTGA. Trimming removed 1 base from V and 3 bases from J; junction bases left unmatched: 11. CDR3 sequence reads: CASSLRGGQGAPFYEQYF. The DNA for the CDR3 is TGTGCCAGCAGCTTAAGGGGAGGACAGGGGGCACCGTTCTACGAGCAGTACTTC. The full variable domain, in which reference TRBV7-3 and TRBJ2-7 provide the parts outside the CDR3, is GAGVSQTPSNKVTEKGKYVELRCDPISGHTALYWYRQSLGQGPEFLIYFQGTGAADDSGLPNDRFFAVRPEGSVSTLKIQRTERGDSAVYLCASSLRGGQGAPFYEQYFGPGTRLTVT.

The chain couples TRBV11-2 to TRBJ1-2; D ambiguous. Trimming cost V 5 bases and J 5 bases, with 18 bases left between them. From germline, CDR1 is SGHAT and CDR2 FQNNGV. CDR3 length: 15 amino acids. CDR3 sequence: CASSPGIGSHYGYTF. CDR3 bases: TGTGCCAGCAGCCCCGGGATAGGGAGTCATTATGGCTACACCTTC.

This clone has just one count. V is TRBV27 and J is TRBJ2-3, with D possibly matching TRBD2 (6 bases). This CDR3 comprises 16 residues. V shed 2 bases and J shed 2 bases, with 14 bases lying between them. CDR1 is MNHEY and CDR2 is SMNVEV in the germline V gene (reference sequence). CDR3 region: CASSLGEGLPTDTQYF. Written as DNA, the CDR3 is TGTGCCAGCAGTTTAGGTGAGGGACTGCCCACAGATACGCAGTATTTT.

The chain joins TRBV7-3 to TRBJ1-5; D uncertain. CDR3 size: 13 residues. With 5 bases removed from V and 7 bases from J, the gap between germline ends came to 12 bases. The germline V gene encodes CDR1 SGHTA and CDR2 FQGTGA. CDR3 loop: CASSRARGQPQHF. The CDR3 DNA reads TGTGCCAGCAGCAGAGCCCGGGGACAGCCCCAGCATTTT.

This clone was observed a few times. The J gene is TRBJ1-5, the V gene TRBV30; 7 nucleotides line up with TRBD1. This CDR3 comprises 14 residues. In germline, CDR1 is GTSNPN, CDR2 SVGIG (reference sequence). Trimming took 1 base from V and 3 from J; bases not matched to a gene: 3. The CDR3 region has the DNA TGTGCCTGGAGTGAGGGACAGCTCAATCAGCCCCAGCATTTT. It specifies CAWSEGQLNQPQHF.

This rearrangement joins TRBV2 to TRBJ1-1; D uncertain. This CDR3 is built from 15 residues. V lost 7 bases and J lost 5, with 20 bases in between. Germline V lookup: CDR1 SNHLY, CDR2 FYNNEI. The CDR3 DNA is TGTGCCAGCACCCCCCGAGGGTCAGCGGGAACTGAAGCTTTCTTT. It encodes CASTPRGSAGTEAFF.

The chain uses TRBV10-2 and TRBJ1-1; 7 bases match TRBD1. Trimming removed 7 bases from V and 3 bases from J; junction bases left unmatched: 11. The CDR3 totals 15 residues. Germline lookup yields CDR1 WSHSY and CDR2 SAAADI. In nucleotides, the CDR3 is TGCGCCAGCAAAGACAGGGAAAAATGGGACACTGAAGCTTTCTTT. This encodes CASKDREKWDTEAFF.